The rows below give T cell receptor beta chains drawn from one sample of a study of blood T cell repertoires in COVID-19. Only in-frame clones appear in the TCRdb table, and some are missing; sequencing was by immunoSEQ multiplex PCR. Here the sample spans 40,000 to 45,000 clones, around 92% being singletons. Sequenced input: peripheral blood. The receptors shown here come from a human donor in a cohort sampled during active COVID-19. CDR3s leave out the opening cysteine and the closing phenylalanine or tryptophan. The order of the fields is V gene, J gene, CDR3 protein.

v_call: TRBV4-2
j_call: TRBJ2-7
cdr3_aa: ASSQVQGETYEQY

v_call: TRBV7-8
j_call: TRBJ2-5
cdr3_aa: ASSLVTAAGETQY

v_call: TRBV9
j_call: TRBJ2-3
cdr3_aa: ASSTGQSLPDTQY

v_call: TRBV28
j_call: TRBJ2-7
cdr3_aa: ASSPAGSYEQY

v_call: TRBV9
j_call: TRBJ2-1
cdr3_aa: ASSATPSSYNEQF

v_call: TRBV10-1
j_call: TRBJ2-3
cdr3_aa: ASSEAAMDTDTQY

v_call: TRBV9
j_call: TRBJ2-2
cdr3_aa: ASSRRSAGELF

v_call: TRBV18
j_call: TRBJ2-2
cdr3_aa: ASSPRTPTNTGELF

v_call: TRBV27
j_call: TRBJ2-2
cdr3_aa: ASSAVRGTQGSGELF

v_call: TRBV30
j_call: TRBJ2-5
cdr3_aa: AWDPQRERQETQY

v_call: TRBV7-7
j_call: TRBJ2-5
cdr3_aa: ASSGSAGWQETQY

v_call: TRBV12-2
j_call: TRBJ2-7
cdr3_aa: ASRSSRGLIYEQY

v_call: TRBV25-1
j_call: TRBJ1-1
cdr3_aa: ASSPAGNTEAF

v_call: TRBV25-1
j_call: TRBJ1-5
cdr3_aa: ASSGGGSNQPQH

v_call: TRBV7-9
j_call: TRBJ1-3
cdr3_aa: ASSLGQSRNTIY

v_call: TRBV2
j_call: TRBJ2-2
cdr3_aa: ASSPGHPGWPGELF

v_call: TRBV5-1
j_call: TRBJ2-5
cdr3_aa: ASSSGQLEETQY